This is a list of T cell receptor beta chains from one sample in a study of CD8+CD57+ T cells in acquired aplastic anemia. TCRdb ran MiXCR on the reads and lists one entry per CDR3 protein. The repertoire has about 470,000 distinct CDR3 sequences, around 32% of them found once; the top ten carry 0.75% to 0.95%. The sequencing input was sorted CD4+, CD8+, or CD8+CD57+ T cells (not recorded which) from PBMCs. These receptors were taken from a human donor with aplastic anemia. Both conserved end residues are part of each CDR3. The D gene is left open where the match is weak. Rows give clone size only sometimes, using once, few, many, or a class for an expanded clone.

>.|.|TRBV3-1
CASSQLDSGNTIYF
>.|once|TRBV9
CASSVGVGSDTQYF
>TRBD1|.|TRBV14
CASSQRTGVNYGYTF
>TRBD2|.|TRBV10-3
CATSDRRGGRERYNEQFF
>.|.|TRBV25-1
CASSESYRDRNQPQHF
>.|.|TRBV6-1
CASSDFRGSDTQYF
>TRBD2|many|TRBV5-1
CASSLDAGGTDTQYF
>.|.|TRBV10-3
CASGRSYNSPLHF
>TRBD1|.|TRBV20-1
CSARDRMATAGTGLDYGYTF
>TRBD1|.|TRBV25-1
CASSEGQGVAVGYTF
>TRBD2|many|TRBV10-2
CASSEAWPGLAATGELFF
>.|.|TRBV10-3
CASTAAGLELNEQFF
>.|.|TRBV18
CASSPPGVGETQYF
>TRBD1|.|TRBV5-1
CASSFGQGGTYEQYF
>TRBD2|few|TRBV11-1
CASSPPSAGVTGELFF
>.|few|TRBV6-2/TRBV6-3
CASSYVTGFNYGYTF
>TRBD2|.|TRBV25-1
CASSLAGGLYNEQFF
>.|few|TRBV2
CASSFLPGEQYF
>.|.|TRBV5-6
CASSSPTGIWSEQYF
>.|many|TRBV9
CASSPTWGAVGTQYF